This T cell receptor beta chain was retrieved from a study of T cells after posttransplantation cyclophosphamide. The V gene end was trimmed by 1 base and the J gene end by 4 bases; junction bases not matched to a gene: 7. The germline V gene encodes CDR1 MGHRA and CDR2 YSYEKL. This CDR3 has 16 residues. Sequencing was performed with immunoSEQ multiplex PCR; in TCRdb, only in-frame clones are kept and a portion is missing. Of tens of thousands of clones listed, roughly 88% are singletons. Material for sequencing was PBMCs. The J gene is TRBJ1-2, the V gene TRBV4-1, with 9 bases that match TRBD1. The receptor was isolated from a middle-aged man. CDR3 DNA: TGCGCCAGCAGCCAAGTTATTGGGACAGGGATCTATGGCTACACCTTC. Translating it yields CASSQVIGTGIYGYTF.